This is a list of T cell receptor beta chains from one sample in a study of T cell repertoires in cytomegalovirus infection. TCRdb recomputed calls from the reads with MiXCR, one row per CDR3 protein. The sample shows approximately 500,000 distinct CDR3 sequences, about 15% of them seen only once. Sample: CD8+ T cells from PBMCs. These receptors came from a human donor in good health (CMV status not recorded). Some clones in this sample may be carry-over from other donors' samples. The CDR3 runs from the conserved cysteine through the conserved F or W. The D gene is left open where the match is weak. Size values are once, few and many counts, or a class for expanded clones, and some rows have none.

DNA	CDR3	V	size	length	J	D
TGTGCCAGCAGCTTAAATGAAGCCTACGAGCAGTACTTC	CASSLNEAYEQYF	TRBV7-2	many	13	TRBJ2-7	.
TGTGCCAGCAGTTACTCGAGGGTATGGGACCCTCAGGAATCTGGAAACACCATATATTTT	CASSYSRVWDPQESGNTIYF	TRBV6-5	many	20	TRBJ1-3	.
TGTGCCAGCAGCCAACGGCGGGGGGACAGGGAGAACGGCTACACCTTC	CASSQRRGDRENGYTF	TRBV4-2	few	16	TRBJ1-2	TRBD1
TGCGCCAGTCCTCGGGTAGAGAGGGTCCATGAGCAGTTCTTC	CASPRVERVHEQFF	TRBV23-1	many	14	TRBJ2-1	.
TGTGCCAGCAGCTCCCGATCGTTGGGGGGGGCCTACAATGAGCAGTTCTTC	CASSSRSLGGAYNEQFF	TRBV11-2	many	17	TRBJ2-1	TRBD2
TGTGCCACCAGCAGTGACAGGGGGCTTGGTTCACCCCTCCACTTT	CATSSDRGLGSPLHF	TRBV15	few	15	TRBJ1-6	TRBD1
TGCAGTGCTAGCGGGGAGAGCCTCTATGGCTACACCTTC	CSASGESLYGYTF	TRBV20-1	.	13	TRBJ1-2	.
TGTGCCAGTTTCCGGGCGAGGGCGCTATCTGAAGCTTTCTTT	CASFRARALSEAFF	TRBV28	few	14	TRBJ1-1	.
TGTGCCAGCAGACCCTCGTCCCGGACAGGGTGGGCAGATACGCAGTATTTT	CASRPSSRTGWADTQYF	TRBV6-6	few	17	TRBJ2-3	TRBD1
TGTGCCACCAGCAGAGATCAGAGGAAGAGCTCCTACGAGCAGTACTTC	CATSRDQRKSSYEQYF	TRBV15	.	16	TRBJ2-7	.
TGCGCCAGCAGCTTGAAGGTTCGGGCCACTGAAGCTTTCTTT	CASSLKVRATEAFF	TRBV5-1	.	14	TRBJ1-1	.
TGTGCCAGCGCTTCAGGGGATGCGGGGTATAATTCACCCCTCCACTTT	CASASGDAGYNSPLHF	TRBV25-1	once	16	TRBJ1-6	.
TGTGCCAGCAGCCTACTAGCGGGAGTAGGTTCTTCGAATGAGCAGTTCTTC	CASSLLAGVGSSNEQFF	TRBV4-2	.	17	TRBJ2-1	TRBD2
TGTGCCAGCAGTTATCCGCGGGGCCCTGTATTACATCAGCCCCAGCATTTT	CASSYPRGPVLHQPQHF	TRBV28	.	17	TRBJ1-5	.
TGTGCCAGCACCTCGTCGGGGACCCAGTACTTC	CASTSSGTQYF	TRBV6-6	.	11	TRBJ2-5	.
TGTGCCAGCTCACCACCGTGGCAGAACACCGGGGAGCTGTTTTTT	CASSPPWQNTGELFF	TRBV18	.	15	TRBJ2-2	.
TGTGCCAGCAGTCCTCCGGGACAGGGATATTACACTGAAGCTTTCTTT	CASSPPGQGYYTEAFF	TRBV6-1	many	16	TRBJ1-1	TRBD1
TGTGCCAGCAGCTTAGATGGCGGGATCTACAATGAGCAGTTCTTC	CASSLDGGIYNEQFF	TRBV11-2	few	15	TRBJ2-1	.
TGTGCCAGCAGTCCCGCGGGACAGGGGCCGACCAATGAGCAGTTCTTC	CASSPAGQGPTNEQFF	TRBV28	few	16	TRBJ2-1	TRBD1